A selection of T cell receptor beta chains follows, all from one sample in a study of spatial heterogeneity in lung cancer. TCRdb processed the 5' RACE reads anew with MiXCR; each CDR3 protein has one entry. This sample has some 47,000 distinct CDR3 sequences, with under 7.5% found just once. This sample comprised PBMCs, obtained at surgery. The receptors come from a female donor with early-stage non-small cell lung cancer. Each CDR3 is given with its conserved first and last residue. The D gene is left open where the match is weak. Clone size is stated in some rows and not others, as once, few, many or a class when expanded.

few	TRBJ1-4	TRBV28	-	CASRAGRAREKLFF	TGTGCCAGCAGAGCGGGGCGGGCGCGAGAAAAACTGTTTTTT
many	TRBJ1-1	TRBV28	TRBD1	CASSFPDRDISEAFF	TGTGCCAGCAGTTTCCCCGACAGGGATATCTCTGAAGCTTTCTTT
many	TRBJ2-3	TRBV5-4	TRBD1	CASSSRTGNFDTQYF	TGTGCCAGCAGCTCGCGGACAGGGAATTTCGATACGCAGTATTTT
many	TRBJ1-5	TRBV28	TRBD1	CASSYRGGSNQPQHF	TGTGCCAGCAGTTACAGGGGGGGGAGCAATCAGCCCCAGCATTTT
many	TRBJ1-2	TRBV10-3	-	CAISESNEAIVYGYTF	TGTGCCATCAGTGAGAGTAACGAAGCTATCGTCTATGGCTACACCTTC
many	TRBJ1-1	TRBV20-1	-	CSARSGTLVAFF	TGCAGTGCTAGGTCGGGAACCCTCGTTGCTTTCTTT
many	TRBJ2-1	TRBV2	-	CAASLDPGASEQFF	TGTGCCGCCTCCCTCGACCCAGGGGCCTCCGAGCAGTTCTTC
many	TRBJ2-7	TRBV5-1	-	CASSFFGTEGDEQYF	TGCGCCAGCAGCTTCTTCGGGACGGAAGGGGACGAGCAGTACTTC
many	TRBJ1-1	TRBV7-2	-	CASRLRGGTVNTEAFF	TGTGCCAGCAGGCTAAGAGGTGGGACGGTGAACACTGAAGCTTTCTTT
many	TRBJ1-5	TRBV28	TRBD1	CASRPGQGRNQPQHF	TGTGCCAGCAGACCGGGACAGGGACGCAATCAGCCCCAGCATTTT
-	TRBJ1-1	TRBV29-1	-	CSVRWQNTEAFF	TGCAGCGTCCGCTGGCAAAACACTGAAGCTTTCTTT
many	TRBJ1-5	TRBV7-9	-	CASSFGEGQPQHF	TGTGCCAGCAGCTTTGGGGAGGGGCAGCCCCAGCATTTT
-	TRBJ2-7	TRBV6-2/TRBV6-3	TRBD1	CASSYGTGPYEQYF	TGTGCCAGCAGTTACGGGACAGGACCCTACGAGCAGTACTTC
many	TRBJ1-2	TRBV27	-	CASSFVRRTFLYGYTF	TGTGCCAGCAGTTTCGTTCGGAGGACCTTCTTATATGGCTACACCTTC
many	TRBJ2-6	TRBV19	-	CASSIDAGANVLTF	TGTGCCAGTAGTATAGATGCTGGGGCCAACGTCCTGACTTTC
many	TRBJ1-2	TRBV7-8	-	CASSLAFRGLGGYTF	TGTGCCAGCAGCTTAGCCTTTAGAGGGCTGGGTGGCTACACCTTC
many	TRBJ1-4	TRBV28	TRBD1	CASSFPTGRVTNEKLFF	TGTGCCAGCAGTTTTCCGACAGGGAGGGTAACTAATGAAAAACTGTTTTTT
many	TRBJ1-4	TRBV20-1	-	CSARPLTSTNEKLFF	TGCAGTGCTAGACCCCTAACGTCGACTAATGAAAAACTGTTTTTT
many	TRBJ2-7	TRBV20-1	TRBD1	CSARSDRTYEQYF	TGCAGTGCTAGGTCGGACAGGACCTACGAGCAGTACTTC
many	TRBJ2-3	TRBV12-3/TRBV12-4	-	CASTTTRIDTQYF	TGTGCCAGCACGACGACTAGAATAGATACGCAGTATTTT
many	TRBJ2-7	TRBV30	TRBD2	CAWCSGGAYEQYF	TGTGCCTGGTGCTCGGGGGGAGCCTACGAGCAGTACTTC
many	TRBJ1-2	TRBV5-1	-	CASKDVDYGYTF	TGCGCCAGCAAGGATGTTGACTATGGCTACACCTTC
many	TRBJ2-7	TRBV4-1	-	CASSQDGPAYEQYF	TGCGCCAGCAGCCAAGATGGACCCGCTTACGAGCAGTACTTC
-	TRBJ2-1	TRBV10-1	TRBD2	CASSASGGVVDEQFF	TGCGCCAGCAGTGCTAGCGGGGGGGTGGTAGATGAGCAGTTCTTC
many	TRBJ2-5	TRBV5-1	-	CASSLIPSSETQYF	TGCGCCAGCAGCTTGATTCCCTCATCAGAGACCCAGTACTTC
many	TRBJ1-2	TRBV7-9	-	CASSLASRDGYTF	TGTGCCAGCAGCTTAGCGTCTAGGGATGGCTACACCTTC
many	TRBJ2-1	TRBV20-1	-	CSARWGNEQFF	TGCAGTGCTAGATGGGGGAATGAGCAGTTCTTC
many	TRBJ2-3	TRBV4-3	-	CASSQGAGRGKMSGTDTQYF	TGCGCCAGCAGCCAAGGGGCGGGACGGGGGAAAATGTCTGGCACAGATACGCAGTATTTT
-	TRBJ2-1	TRBV3-1	TRBD1	CASSQGQGNGNEQFF	TGTGCCAGCAGTCAAGGACAGGGGAATGGCAATGAGCAGTTCTTC
many	TRBJ2-1	TRBV2	-	CASTLSRGVYNEQFF	TGTGCCAGCACCCTTTCGAGGGGAGTCTACAATGAGCAGTTCTTC
-	TRBJ2-7	TRBV3-1	-	CASSHSRGIEDEQYF	TGTGCCAGCAGCCACTCCAGGGGAATAGAAGACGAGCAGTACTTC
many	TRBJ1-1	TRBV14	TRBD1	CASSPSTGVNTEAFF	TGTGCCAGCAGCCCATCTACAGGGGTGAACACTGAAGCTTTCTTT
many	TRBJ2-7	TRBV7-9	-	CASSLGTGTQSYEQYF	TGTGCCAGCAGCTTAGGAACAGGGACCCAGTCCTACGAGCAGTACTTC
-	TRBJ1-6	TRBV3-1	-	CASSQGNSPLHF	TGTGCCAGCAGCCAGGGGAATTCACCCCTCCACTTT
many	TRBJ1-6	TRBV20-1	-	CSALGGNNSPLHF	TGCAGTGCCCTGGGGGGAAATAATTCACCCCTCCACTTT
many	TRBJ1-6	TRBV28	-	CASLSSSYNSPLHF	TGTGCCAGCTTGAGCAGCTCCTATAATTCACCCCTCCACTTT
few	TRBJ2-1	TRBV9	-	CASGLAGFYNEQFF	TGTGCCAGCGGTCTGGCGGGGTTCTACAATGAGCAGTTCTTC
few	TRBJ1-6	TRBV7-2	TRBD1	CASSVWQTGARSALHF	TGTGCCAGCAGCGTGTGGCAGACAGGGGCCAGGTCGGCCCTCCACTTT
many	TRBJ1-5	TRBV6-2/TRBV6-3	-	CASSYYAHNQPQHF	TGTGCCAGCAGTTATTACGCGCACAATCAGCCCCAGCATTTT
few	TRBJ1-2	TRBV5-1	-	CASSPSGSQRGYTF	TGCGCCAGCAGCCCGTCCGGCTCTCAACGAGGCTACACCTTC
many	TRBJ1-1	TRBV3-1	TRBD1	CASSHNRGLLAFF	TGTGCCAGCAGCCATAACAGGGGGCTCCTAGCTTTCTTT
-	TRBJ1-1	TRBV20-1	-	CSARNLADTEAFF	TGCAGTGCTAGAAATTTGGCGGACACTGAAGCTTTCTTT
many	TRBJ2-1	TRBV3-1	-	CASSLSRGESNEQFF	TGTGCCAGCAGCCTCAGCAGGGGGGAGAGCAATGAGCAGTTCTTC
many	TRBJ2-1	TRBV4-3	TRBD1	CASSQRQGYNEQFF	TGCGCCAGCAGCCAAAGACAGGGTTACAATGAGCAGTTCTTC
many	TRBJ2-7	TRBV3-1	-	CASRQVQSGLKPSYEQYF	TGTGCCAGCAGGCAAGTGCAGAGCGGACTTAAACCCTCCTACGAGCAGTACTTC
few	TRBJ2-7	TRBV6-5	TRBD2	CASRASGGYEQYF	TGTGCCAGCAGGGCTAGCGGCGGATACGAGCAGTACTTC
many	TRBJ1-3	TRBV5-1	-	CASSLEQFSGNTIYF	TGCGCCAGCAGCTTGGAACAGTTCTCTGGAAACACCATATATTTT